The clone carrying this TCR beta chain was detected a few times. Its antigen is still unknown. The CDR3 is 13 residues long. Germline V CDR1 and CDR2: SGHAT, FQNNGV. With 5 bases removed from V and 7 bases from J, the gap between germline ends came to 11 bases. The data belong to a study of cytotoxic CD8 clonotypes in ibrutinib-treated CLL. Study observations and caveats: Samples were collected at differing times from sustained-remission and progressing patients.

The method was immunoSEQ multiplex PCR; TCRdb's version includes in-frame clones alone and lacks a portion of them. The table lists hundreds of thousands of clones, 60% to 75% of them singletons. The authors obtained roughly 2 micrograms of genomic DNA from cryopreserved PBMCs for TCR beta libraries. Source: PBMCs, taken after 24 months of ibrutinib treatment. The chain employs TRBV11-2 and TRBJ2-2; unclear D gene. This receptor was taken from a human donor with chronic lymphocytic leukemia. CDR3 amino acids: CASSPPWVGELFF. The CDR3 DNA is TGTGCCAGCAGCCCGCCATGGGTCGGGGAGCTGTTTTTT. The variable domain in full, with the rest retrieved from reference TRBV11-2 and TRBJ2-2, is EAGVAQSPRYKIIEKRQSVAFWCNPISGHATLYWYQQILGQGPKLLIQFQNNGVVDDSQLPKDRFSAERLKGVDSTLKIQPAKLEDSAVYLCASSPPWVGELFFGEGSRLTVL.